Shown below are 25 T cell receptor beta chains from a single sample sequenced in a study of cytomegalovirus exposure and HLA in healthy donors. With 60 Vbeta and 13 Jbeta primers, the PCR was carried out. The data were produced by immunoSEQ multiplex PCR, yet TCRdb's version contains in-frame clones alone and is incomplete. This repertoire shows roughly 86,000 clones, 50% to 75% found once; its top ten account for about 3.8%. Sample: PBMCs. Receptors were obtained from a young man in good health and CMV-seronegative.

The chain is built from TRBV4-1 and TRBJ2-1, with 8 positions matching TRBD1. The CDR3 is made up of 16 amino acids. Germline V gene data show CDR1 as MGHRA and CDR2 as YSYEKL. The V and J ends lost 1 base and 6 bases, in that order; junction bases with no gene match: 8. The CDR3 region has the DNA TGCGCCAGCAGCCAAGCACAGGGGGTGGTTGGCAATGAGCAGTTCTTC. Translating it yields CASSQAQGVVGNEQFF.

The CDR3 here is CASSEFIGLAGEEETQYF. The CDR3 DNA reads as TGCGCCAGCAGTGAGTTTATTGGGTTAGCGGGAGAGGAAGAGACCCAGTACTTC. J is TRBJ2-5 and V is TRBV10-2; 9 positions match TRBD2. Unmatched junction bases numbered 12, after V lost 1 base and J lost 3 bases. The V gene's germline CDR1 is WSHSY and CDR2 SAAADI. The CDR3 has 18 amino acids.

The chain carries TRBV9 and TRBJ2-1; 9 nucleotides line up with TRBD2. V gave up 2 bases and J gave up 9 bases; unmatched junction bases: 6. Germline CDR1 and CDR2: SGDLS and YYNGEE. CDR3 length: 14 residues. Written as DNA, the CDR3 is TGTGCCAGCAGCGTCCCGGGACTAGCAGTTGAGCAGTTCTTC. Translated: CASSVPGLAVEQFF.

This chain links TRBV29-1 with TRBJ2-6; TRBD1 matches 7 bases. Trimming at V came to 3 bases and at J to 1 base, leaving 3 bases not matched to a gene. The CDR3 contains 15 residues. Per the germline V gene, CDR1 is SQVTM and CDR2 is ANQGSEA. The CDR3 here is CSVEGQKSGANVLTF. DNA of the CDR3: TGCAGCGTTGAGGGACAGAAATCTGGGGCCAACGTCCTGACTTTC.

This clone was found a few times. The chain is built from TRBV28 and TRBJ1-5, with D possibly matching TRBD1 (6 bases). CDR3 length: 17 amino acids. CDR1 MDHEN and CDR2 SYDVKM come from the germline V gene. Between the trimmed V and J ends, which lost 1 base and 5 bases, there was a span of 18 bases. CDR3 coding DNA: TGTGCCAGCAGTTTATTCAGCGGGGGGCGAAGGCATCAGCCCCAGCATTTT. This translates into CASSLFSGGRRHQPQHF.

In its sample, this clone was seen a few times. The chain carries TRBV23-1 and TRBJ2-7; possible D gene TRBD2, 7 bases. TRBV23-1 is noted as an ORF with a role that remains uncertain. Trimming pared 4 bases from V and 0 bases from J, leaving 13 bases between. CDR3 length: 15 amino acids. The CDR3 nucleotides are TGCGCCAGCAGTCCAGGGGAGGGTAGCTCCTACGAGCAGTACTTC. Translating gives CASSPGEGSSYEQYF.

This clone was counted between two and nine times. In nucleotides, the CDR3 is TGTGCCATCAGCCTTGGACTAGCCGGAGAGACCCAGTACTTC. This codes for CAISLGLAGETQYF. The chain recombines TRBV10-3 with TRBJ2-5, with 8 bases matching TRBD2. This CDR3 is built from 14 residues. CDR1 is ENHRY, CDR2 SYGVKD, per germline. V shed 6 bases and J 4 bases; nucleotides not matched to a gene: 7.

The chain combines TRBV5-1 with TRBJ2-7, with 8 bases that match TRBD2. This CDR3 spans 15 amino acids. Germline assignment: CDR1 SGHRS and CDR2 YFSETQ. V dropped 0 bases and J dropped 5; count of bases not matched to a gene: 7. The CDR3 is CASSLGAGASDEQYF. In DNA, the CDR3 is TGCGCCAGCAGCTTGGGAGCGGGAGCGTCCGACGAGCAGTACTTC.

This chain links TRBV5-1 with TRBJ2-2; TRBD2 matches 10 bases. The V gene end was trimmed by 2 bases and the J gene end by 8 bases; junction bases not matched to a gene: 3. CDR1 SGHRS and CDR2 YFSETQ come from the germline V gene. This CDR3 region has 14 residues. The CDR3 nucleotides are TGCGCCAGCAGCTTTAGCGGGAGGACGGGGGAGCTGTTTTTT. It yields the protein CASSFSGRTGELFF.

The table lists this clone with a few counts. The chain is built from TRBV5-1 and TRBJ2-3; 11 positions agree with TRBD2. Unmatched junction bases numbered 5, after V lost 4 bases and J lost 4 bases. This CDR3 comprises 15 residues. The germline V gene encodes CDR1 SGHRS and CDR2 YFSETQ. The DNA for the CDR3 is TGCGCCAGCAGCGAGGGACTAGCGGCGGCAGATACGCAGTATTTT. Residues: CASSEGLAAADTQYF.

The genes are TRBV7-8 and TRBJ2-5; 9 nucleotides line up with TRBD2. The J call may be faulty, since TRBJ2-7 better matches the DNA end. Germline V gene lookup returns CDR1 SGHVS and CDR2 FQNEAQ. This CDR3 region has 15 residues. The CDR3 DNA sequence: TGTGCCAGCAGCCCGGCGGGGGGGGCTAGCTACGAGCAGTACTTC. Amino acids: CASSPAGGASYEQYF.

There are a few counts of this clone. The chain recombines TRBV18 with TRBJ2-1, with 12 bases aligning to TRBD2. Germline assignment: CDR1 KGHSH and CDR2 LQKENI. The length of the CDR3 is 16 residues. Germline trimming cut 1 base from V and 7 bases from J; bases unmatched to any gene: 5. As DNA, the CDR3 is TGTGCCAGCTCACCACGGTCTAGCGGGGGGGTAAATGAGCAGTTCTTC. This translates into CASSPRSSGGVNEQFF. The full variable domain, with the rest looked up from reference TRBV18 and TRBJ2-1, is NAGVMQNPRHLVRRRGQEARLRCSPMKGHSHVYWYRQLPEEGLKFMVYLQKENIIDESGMPKERFSAEFPKEGPSILRIQQVVRGDSAAYFCASSPRSSGGVNEQFFGPGTRLTVL.

The chain employs TRBV5-1 and TRBJ2-7; the match to TRBD2 covers 11 bases. The CDR3 is 15 amino acids. From germline, CDR1 is SGHRS and CDR2 YFSETQ. The V segment lost 2 bases and the J segment 7 bases; nucleotides outside the gene matches: 8. CDR3 sequence (DNA): TGCGCCAGCAGCTTAACTAGCGGGAGAAGGAATGAGCAGTACTTC. Its translation is CASSLTSGRRNEQYF.

The rearrangement joins TRBV10-1 to TRBJ1-5, with no clear D. The CDR3 is made up of 13 amino acids. In germline, CDR1 is WNHNN, CDR2 SYGVQD (reference sequence). The V end was cut by 4 bases, the J end by 7 bases, with 11 bases between. The CDR3 DNA sequence: TGCGCCAGCAGTGGACTCAAAGGCCAGCCCCAGCATTTT. Residues: CASSGLKGQPQHF.

V usage is TRBV29-1 and J usage is TRBJ1-5, with a tentative D call TRBD1 (6 bases). Germline CDR1 reads SQVTM; CDR2 reads ANQGSEA. Trimming stripped 6 bases from V and 1 base from J, with 10 bases between. The CDR3 consists of 13 residues. DNA for the CDR3: TGCAGCGTGAAGGGACAAAGCAATCAGCCCCAGCATTTT. Translating gives CSVKGQSNQPQHF. Using reference TRBV29-1 and TRBJ1-5 for the parts outside the CDR3, the full variable domain is SAVISQKPSRDICQRGTSLTIQCQVDSQVTMMFWYRQQPGQSLTLIATANQGSEATYESGFVIDKFPISRPNLTFSTLTVSNMSPEDSSIYLCSVKGQSNQPQHFGDGTRLSIL.

This clone occurred many times. V is TRBV6-1 and J is TRBJ2-7; 11 bases are a match to TRBD2. V lost 1 base to trimming and J lost 4 bases; unmatched junction nucleotides: 3. The CDR3 covers 15 residues. Germline V lookup: CDR1 MNHNS, CDR2 SASEGT. The CDR3 nucleotides are TGTGCCAGCAGTGAAGAGTTAGCGGGGGGGTACGAGCAGTACTTC. The encoded protein is CASSEELAGGYEQYF.

The V gene is TRBV30, the J gene TRBJ1-3; D not certain. V was pared by 2 bases and J by 3 bases, with 14 bases between. CDR3 size: 15 residues. Germline V lookup: CDR1 GTSNPN, CDR2 SVGIG (reference sequence). CDR3 sequence: CAWSPSHQLGNTIYF. Here the CDR3 DNA reads TGTGCCTGGAGTCCTAGTCACCAGCTTGGAAACACCATATATTTT.

This chain links TRBV27 with TRBJ2-7; possibly TRBD1 for D (5 bases). Trimming pared 2 bases from V and 6 bases from J, leaving 17 bases between. CDR1 is MNHEY and CDR2 is SMNVEV in the germline V gene (reference sequence). CDR3 length equals 15 residues. CDR3 sequence reads: CASSLLRQGLFEQYF. As DNA, the CDR3 is TGTGCCAGCAGTTTACTGCGGCAGGGCCTTTTCGAGCAGTACTTC.

This clone was detected a few times. The chain recombines TRBV6-5 with TRBJ1-5, with 10 nucleotides matching TRBD1. From germline, CDR1 is MNHEY and CDR2 SVGAGI. CDR3 length: 15 residues. The V and J ends lost 2 bases and 7 bases, in that order; junction bases with no gene match: 5. This CDR3 reads CASSYRRTGGQPQHF. CDR3 sequence (DNA): TGTGCCAGCAGTTACAGACGGACAGGGGGACAGCCCCAGCATTTT.

The rearrangement links TRBV10-3 to TRBJ2-2; 7 bases are shared with TRBD1. V shed 0 bases, J shed 1 base, and the junction held 2 bases outside the gene matches. CDR3 size: 16 residues. The germline V gene encodes CDR1 ENHRY and CDR2 SYGVKD. The CDR3 here is CAISESNRGNTGELFF. DNA of the CDR3: TGTGCCATCAGTGAGTCGAACAGGGGGAACACCGGGGAGCTGTTTTTT.

This chain joins TRBV29-1 and TRBJ1-1; 8 positions agree with TRBD1. Germline assignment: CDR1 SQVTM and CDR2 ANQGSEA. This CDR3 comprises 13 residues. J gave up 2 bases and V 6 bases, and 5 bases lay outside the gene matches. CDR3 sequence (DNA): TGCAGCGTGGAACAGGGGGGAAACACTGAAGCTTTCTTT. Translating it yields CSVEQGGNTEAFF.

The gene calls are TRBV11-2 and TRBJ2-1; possible D gene TRBD2, 6 bases. The CDR3 runs 15 residues. The V end was cut by 5 bases, the J end by 3 bases, with 14 bases between. Germline V gives CDR1 SGHAT, CDR2 FQNNGV. The CDR3 region is CASSPNLAIYNEQFF. The CDR3 region has the DNA TGTGCCAGCAGCCCGAATCTAGCGATCTACAATGAGCAGTTCTTC.

The chain uses TRBV11-2 and TRBJ1-2; D is unclear. This CDR3 region has 14 residues. V was shortened by 5 bases and J by 2 bases, with 12 bases between the two germline ends. Germline-derived CDR1 and CDR2 are SGHAT and FQNNGV. CDR3 region: CASSPGQINYGYTF. The CDR3 nucleotides read TGTGCCAGCAGCCCTGGTCAGATAAACTATGGCTACACCTTC.

The chain links TRBV19 to TRBJ2-7; D possibly corresponds to TRBD1 (6 bases). Germline V gene data show CDR1 as LNHDA and CDR2 as SQIVND (reference sequence). V shed 5 bases and J shed 0 bases, with 17 bases lying between them. CDR3 length equals 16 residues. In DNA, the CDR3 is TGTGCCAGTAGTCCCACAGGGATGGGTAGCTCCTACGAGCAGTACTTC. This encodes CASSPTGMGSSYEQYF.

This clone was picked up a small number of times. The chain couples TRBV27 to TRBJ2-1; 7 positions match TRBD1. CDR3 size: 17 residues. Per the germline V gene, CDR1 is MNHEY and CDR2 is SMNVEV (reference sequence). Germline trimming cut 4 bases from V and 0 bases from J; bases unmatched to any gene: 9. CDR3 nucleotides: TGTGCCAGCAGTTCCAAGTACAGGGGCAGCTCCTACAATGAGCAGTTCTTC. This encodes CASSSKYRGSSYNEQFF.